Below are 29 T cell receptor beta chains sequenced from a single sample in a study of cytotoxic CD8 clonotypes in ibrutinib-treated CLL. Sequencing was performed with immunoSEQ multiplex PCR; in TCRdb, only in-frame clones are kept and a portion is missing. The data contain tens of thousands of clones, under 80% of them seen just once; the ten biggest clones take up 20% to 25%. The sample was PBMCs, taken after 24 months of ibrutinib treatment. The receptor set was obtained from a human donor with chronic lymphocytic leukemia.

This clone was observed once. The genes are TRBV11-2 and TRBJ2-5; D gene uncertain. CDR3 length: 14 residues. Germline V gene sequence: CDR1 SGHAT, CDR2 FQNNGV. Trimming left V 2 bases short and J 2 bases short, with 9 bases between. DNA for the CDR3: TGTGCCAGCAGCTTACAGGTGGGTCAAGAGACCCAGTACTTC. Its translation: CASSLQVGQETQYF.

This chain joins TRBV18 and TRBJ1-2; TRBD1 matches at 8 bases. V gave up 6 bases and J gave up 8 bases; unmatched junction bases: 8. Germline V lookup: CDR1 KGHSH, CDR2 LQKENI. CDR3 length equals 13 residues. The CDR3 nucleotides are TGTGCCAGCTCCGTGACAGGGGAATTCGGCTACACCTTC. Translated, it gives CASSVTGEFGYTF.

This clone was detected ten times or more. This CDR3 reads CASSLEGRGQPQHF. The CDR3 DNA is TGCGCCAGCAGCTTGGAGGGCAGGGGGCAGCCCCAGCATTTT. The chain links TRBV5-1 to TRBJ1-5, with 7 bases lining up with TRBD1. V shed 0 bases and J 7 bases; nucleotides not matched to a gene: 4. CDR3 length: 14 residues. CDR1 SGHRS and CDR2 YFSETQ come from the germline V gene.

This clone was counted many times. The chain carries TRBV29-1 and TRBJ1-3; maybe TRBD1 (6 bases). The V end lost 6 bases, the J end lost 3 bases, and 12 bases lay between the germline ends. The CDR3 sequence is 13 residues long. The germline V gene has CDR1 SQVTM and CDR2 ANQGSEA. The CDR3 region has the DNA TGCAGCGTCGTGACAGGAATTGGAAACACCATATATTTT. Protein product: CSVVTGIGNTIYF.

This rearrangement joins TRBV19 to TRBJ2-7; 9 positions agree with TRBD1. The CDR3 totals 16 residues. CDR1 and CDR2 (germline): LNHDA, SQIVND (reference sequence). The V and J ends lost 3 bases and 1 base, in that order; junction bases with no gene match: 7. Written as DNA, the CDR3 is TGTGCCAGTAGTATCTTCGCGGGACAGGGTTCCTACGAGCAGTACTTC. Translation gives CASSIFAGQGSYEQYF.

A note on this clone: Being one base from a much bigger clone, this may be a read error. The chain employs TRBV5-6 and TRBJ1-4, with 10 bases matching TRBD1. Trimming at V came to 7 bases and at J to 2 bases, leaving 8 bases not matched to a gene. CDR1 SGHDT and CDR2 YYEEEE come from the germline V gene. CDR3 length: 16 residues. CDR3 sequence reads: CASGLGTGDTNEKLFF. The CDR3 DNA sequence: TGTGCCAGCGGATTAGGGACAGGGGACACTAATGAAAAACTGTTTTTT. The full variable domain, rest sourced from reference TRBV5-6 and TRBJ1-4, is DAGVTQSPTHLIKTRGQQVTLRCSPKSGHDTVSWYQQALGQGPQFIFQYYEEEERQRGNFPDRFSGHQFPNYSSELNVNALLLGDSALYLCASGLGTGDTNEKLFFGSGTQLSVL.

Regarding this clone: A junction end diverges from the germline sequence, so it may reflect a read error. The chain recombines TRBV20-1 with TRBJ1-2, with D maybe TRBD1 (6 bases). The CDR3 runs to 11 residues. Per the germline V gene, CDR1 is DFQATT and CDR2 is SNEGSKA (reference sequence). DNA for the CDR3: TGCAGTGCGCCAAGGGGGATCCAAGCCTTTTTC. As protein: CSAPRGIQAFF.

The sample holds a few counts of this clone. The chain has TRBV7-3 and TRBJ2-6; TRBD1 agrees at 7 bases. Germline assignment: CDR1 SGHTA and CDR2 FQGTGA. With 5 bases clipped from V and 0 bases from J, the junction kept 13 bases outside the gene matches. CDR3 length equals 19 residues. The CDR3 DNA is TGTGCCAGCAGCCCCTATCGACAGGGTCCGGGCTCTGGGGCCAACGTCCTGACTTTC. It translates to CASSPYRQGPGSGANVLTF.

V gene TRBV6-1 combines with J gene TRBJ1-1, with 8 bases lining up with TRBD1. Germline CDR1 MNHNS, CDR2 SASEGT. The length of the CDR3 is 12 residues. The V gene end was trimmed by 8 bases and the J gene end by 6 bases; junction bases not matched to a gene: 5. This CDR3 reads CASHDRGPEAFF. The CDR3 DNA follows: TGTGCCAGCCATGACAGGGGTCCTGAAGCTTTCTTT.

The chain links TRBV21-1 to TRBJ2-2; the tabulated D call, TRBD1, remains unverified against the DNA. TRBV21-1 is marked as a pseudogene. CDR3 length: 18 amino acids. CDR3 sequence reads: CASSSPGKRPSNTGELFF. CDR3 nucleotide sequence: TGTGCCAGCAGCAGCCCAGGGAAAAGGCCTTCGAACACCGGGGAGCTGTTTTTT.

This sequence joins TRBV7-8 and TRBJ2-7, with TRBD2 matching 10 bases. The CDR3 is 15 residues long. V lost 6 bases and J lost 6; bases outside the gene matches: 11. Per germline, CDR1 SGHVS and CDR2 FQNEAQ. Here the CDR3 DNA reads TGTGCCAGCAGGCCCCGCGTCAGCGGGAGGGGCGAGCAGTACTTC. As protein: CASRPRVSGRGEQYF.

The chain has TRBV11-2 and TRBJ2-3; D assignment may be TRBD1 or TRBD2 (5 bases each). The ends were cut back, 4 bases at V and 2 bases at J, with 13 bases in the middle. The CDR3 totals 15 residues. The germline gives CDR1 SGHAT, CDR2 FQNNGV. The CDR3 sequence: CASSSSGTNTDTQYF. Here the CDR3 DNA reads TGTGCCAGCAGCTCCTCCGGGACCAACACAGATACGCAGTATTTT.

CDR3: CASSRYATQYF. CDR3 in DNA: TGTGCCAGCAGTCGCTATGCGACCCAGTACTTC. The chain links TRBV6-1 to TRBJ2-5, with D hard to call. CDR1 is MNHNS, CDR2 SASEGT, per germline. Trimming stripped 5 bases from V and 7 bases from J, with 8 bases between. This CDR3 contains 11 residues.

The chain links TRBV5-4 to TRBJ2-1; 8 nucleotides line up with TRBD1. CDR1 SGHNT and CDR2 YYREEE come from the germline V gene (reference sequence). The CDR3 sequence is 15 residues long. The trim removed 0 bases at V and 7 bases at J, leaving 6 bases unmatched. The CDR3 protein is CASSLVRQGMNEQFF. The CDR3 DNA reads as TGTGCCAGCAGCTTGGTCCGACAGGGGATGAATGAGCAGTTCTTC. The full variable domain, with the rest looked up from reference TRBV5-4 and TRBJ2-1, is ETGVTQSPTHLIKTRGQQVTLRCSSQSGHNTVSWYQQALGQGPQFIFQYYREEENGRGNFPPRFSGLQFPNYSSELNVNALELDDSALYLCASSLVRQGMNEQFFGPGTRLTVL.

The chain employs TRBV5-1 and TRBJ1-1; D may be TRBD1 (6 bases). CDR1 is SGHRS, CDR2 YFSETQ, per germline. The CDR3 spans 13 residues. Deletions cut 3 bases from V and 1 base from J, with 7 bases between. CDR3 nucleotide sequence: TGCGCCAGCAGCTGGGGACAGAACACTGAAGCTTTCTTT. Its protein product is CASSWGQNTEAFF. The full variable domain, in which reference TRBV5-1 and TRBJ1-1 provide the parts outside the CDR3, is KAGVTQTPRYLIKTRGQQVTLSCSPISGHRSVSWYQQTPGQGLQFLFEYFSETQRNKGNFPGRFSGRQFSNSRSEMNVSTLELGDSALYLCASSWGQNTEAFFGQGTRLTVV.

The V call is TRBV11-3, the J call TRBJ1-1, with TRBD1 as a possible D gene (5 bases). Germline CDR1 and CDR2: SGHNT and YENEEA. The CDR3 is made up of 14 amino acids. The V end lost 5 bases, the J end lost 1 base, and 11 bases lay between the germline ends. CDR3 bases: TGTGCCAGCAGCCTCCGGGGCGAGAACACTGAAGCTTTCTTT. It codes for CASSLRGENTEAFF.

The CDR3 loop is CASSSGTDYGYTF. The CDR3 DNA reads TGTGCCAGCAGTTCCGGGACGGACTATGGCTACACCTTC. The chain carries TRBV28 and TRBJ1-2; maybe TRBD1 (5 bases). Germline lookup yields CDR1 MDHEN and CDR2 SYDVKM. Trimming pared 4 bases from V and 3 bases from J, leaving 9 bases between. The CDR3 has 13 amino acids.

J is TRBJ2-3 and V is TRBV5-1, with TRBD2 matching 8 bases. With V trimmed by 4 bases and J by 3 bases, 4 bases remained unmatched. Germline CDR1 is SGHRS and CDR2 is YFSETQ. There are 14 residues in the CDR3. This CDR3 reads CASSPGLATDTQYF. The CDR3 DNA reads as TGCGCCAGCAGCCCAGGACTAGCTACAGATACGCAGTATTTT.

This clone occurred once. This sequence joins TRBV7-9 and TRBJ2-2, with 7 nucleotides matching TRBD1. Germline loops: CDR1 SEHNR, CDR2 FQNEAQ (reference sequence). Germline trimming cut 5 bases from V and 6 bases from J; bases unmatched to any gene: 6. The CDR3 consists of 14 residues. The CDR3 nucleotides are TGTGCCAGCAGCCGGGACAGCCTAGCCGGGGAGCTGTTTTTT. Protein: CASSRDSLAGELFF. Drawing the rest from reference TRBV7-9 and TRBJ2-2, the complete variable domain is DTGVSQNPRHKITKRGQNVTFRCDPISEHNRLYWYRQTLGQGPEFLTYFQNEAQLEKSRLLSDRFSAERPKGSFSTLEIQRTEQGDSAMYLCASSRDSLAGELFFGEGSRLTVL.

This clone was seen only a few times. The chain combines TRBV27 with TRBJ1-1; 7 bases agree with TRBD1. CDR1 MNHEY and CDR2 SMNVEV come from the germline V gene (reference sequence). This CDR3 comprises 14 residues. V shed 4 bases, J shed 5 bases, and the junction held 7 bases outside the gene matches. CDR3 coding DNA: TGTGCCAGCAGTTCGAGACAGGGAGGAACTGAAGCTTTCTTT. Amino acids: CASSSRQGGTEAFF.

The genes are TRBV29-1 and TRBJ1-4; D is perhaps TRBD1 (5 bases). There are 13 residues in the CDR3. Germline CDR1 reads SQVTM; CDR2 reads ANQGSEA. The ends were cut back, 4 bases at V and 5 bases at J, with 11 bases in the middle. Here the CDR3 reads CSVGTGPNEKLFF. The CDR3 DNA follows: TGCAGCGTTGGGACGGGGCCAAATGAAAAACTGTTTTTT.

This clone was picked up a small number of times. The chain links TRBV19 to TRBJ2-3, with D perhaps TRBD1 (5 bases). The CDR3 length is 14 residues. V shed 0 bases and J shed 4 bases, with 8 bases lying between them. CDR1 is LNHDA, CDR2 SQIVND, per germline (reference sequence). The CDR3 loop reads CASSIDKGADTQYF. The CDR3 DNA reads TGTGCCAGTAGTATAGACAAAGGGGCAGATACGCAGTATTTT.

V is TRBV30 and J is TRBJ2-3, with 7 bases lining up with TRBD2. Germline values: CDR1 GTSNPN, CDR2 SVGIG (reference sequence). Trimming cost V 3 bases and J 4 bases; bases outside gene matches: 7. The CDR3 contains 14 residues. The DNA for the CDR3 is TGTGCCTGGAGGTTGACTAGCCGCGCAGATACGCAGTATTTT. It yields the protein CAWRLTSRADTQYF.

This chain joins TRBV2 and TRBJ2-7; 8 bases fit TRBD1. The CDR3 sequence is 14 residues long. After removal of 8 bases from V and 0 bases from J, the junction contained 6 bases not matched to a gene. In germline, CDR1 is SNHLY, CDR2 FYNNEI. CDR3 in amino acids: CASQQGVSSYEQYF. The CDR3 nucleotides read TGTGCCAGCCAACAGGGGGTAAGCTCCTACGAGCAGTACTTC.

J is TRBJ1-4 and V is TRBV10-3; 7 nucleotides align to TRBD1. CDR3 length: 14 residues. The germline V gene has CDR1 ENHRY and CDR2 SYGVKD. V was clipped by 2 bases and J by 3 bases; unmatched bases: 0. The chain's CDR3 is CAISERGPNEKLFF. CDR3 nucleotide sequence: TGTGCCATCAGTGAGAGGGGGCCTAATGAAAAACTGTTTTTT.

The chain is built from TRBV6-1 and TRBJ1-1; TRBD1 aligns across 9 bases. J gave up 3 bases and V 2 bases, and 13 bases lay outside the gene matches. The V gene's germline CDR1 is MNHNS and CDR2 SASEGT. The CDR3 totals 18 residues. CDR3 nucleotides: TGTGCCAGCAGTGAAAGTCCGGGACAGGGATTTTTTCACACTGAAGCTTTCTTT. Protein: CASSESPGQGFFHTEAFF.

This clone was picked up a small number of times. The chain has TRBV7-2 and TRBJ2-5; 7 positions match TRBD1. Germline V gives CDR1 SGHTA, CDR2 FQGNSA. The V and J ends lost 0 bases and 2 bases, in that order; junction bases with no gene match: 3. This CDR3 is built from 15 residues. The CDR3 nucleotides read TGTGCCAGCAGCTTAGCCTGGGACAGACAAGAGACCCAGTACTTC. Protein product: CASSLAWDRQETQYF.

The chain recombines TRBV28 with TRBJ1-2; 7 nucleotides match TRBD1. The CDR3 is 15 residues long. V was clipped by 5 bases and J by 3 bases; unmatched bases: 9. In germline, CDR1 is MDHEN, CDR2 SYDVKM. The chain's CDR3 is CASSPQTGRDYGYTF. The CDR3 bases are TGTGCCAGCAGTCCTCAGACAGGGAGGGACTATGGCTACACCTTC.

This clone has just one count. This sequence joins TRBV5-1 and TRBJ2-3; 12 bases are shared with TRBD2. The V and J ends lost 4 bases and 4 bases, in that order; junction bases with no gene match: 13. The CDR3 is 18 residues long. CDR1 SGHRS and CDR2 YFSETQ come from the germline V gene. This CDR3 reads CASSQGRLAGASADTQYF. The CDR3 DNA follows: TGCGCCAGCAGCCAAGGGAGACTAGCGGGAGCGTCGGCAGATACGCAGTATTTT. Using reference TRBV5-1 and TRBJ2-3 for the parts outside the CDR3, the full variable domain is KAGVTQTPRYLIKTRGQQVTLSCSPISGHRSVSWYQQTPGQGLQFLFEYFSETQRNKGNFPGRFSGRQFSNSRSEMNVSTLELGDSALYLCASSQGRLAGASADTQYFGPGTRLTVL.